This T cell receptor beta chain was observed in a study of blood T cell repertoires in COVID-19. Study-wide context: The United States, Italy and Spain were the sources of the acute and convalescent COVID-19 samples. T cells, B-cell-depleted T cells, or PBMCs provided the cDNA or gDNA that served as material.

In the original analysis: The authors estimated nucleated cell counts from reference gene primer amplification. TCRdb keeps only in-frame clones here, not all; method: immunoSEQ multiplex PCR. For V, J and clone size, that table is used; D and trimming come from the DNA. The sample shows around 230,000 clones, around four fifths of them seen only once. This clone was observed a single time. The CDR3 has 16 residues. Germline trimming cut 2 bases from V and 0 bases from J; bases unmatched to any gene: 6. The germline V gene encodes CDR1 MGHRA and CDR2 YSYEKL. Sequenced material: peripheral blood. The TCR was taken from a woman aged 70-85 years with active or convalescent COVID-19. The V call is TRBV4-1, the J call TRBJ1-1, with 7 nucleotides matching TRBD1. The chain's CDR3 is CASSQPPGQLNTEAFF. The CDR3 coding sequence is TGCGCCAGCAGCCAACCCCCGGGACAGTTGAACACTGAAGCTTTCTTT.